The 2 T cell receptor beta chains below come from one sample, sequenced in a study of cytomegalovirus exposure and HLA in healthy donors. TCRdb's table, derived via immunoSEQ multiplex PCR, lists solely in-frame clones and lacks some. The data show around 80,000 clones, 85% to 95% seen once. Sequenced sample: PBMCs. The source of these receptors is a woman between 18 and 29 years old in good health and CMV-seronegative.

The chain recombines TRBV6-1 with TRBJ2-5; TRBD1 matches 7 bases. Germline CDR1 reads MNHNS; CDR2 reads SASEGT. The CDR3 has 17 residues. J gave up 5 bases and V 0 bases, and 12 bases lay outside the gene matches. CDR3 amino acids: CASSEATDRALGETQYF. The CDR3 DNA reads TGTGCCAGCAGTGAAGCAACCGACAGGGCGCTAGGTGAGACCCAGTACTTC.

J is TRBJ1-1 and V is TRBV13; 9 nucleotides line up with TRBD1. In germline, CDR1 is PRHDT, CDR2 FYEKMQ (reference sequence). V lost 5 bases and J lost 4; bases outside the gene matches: 8. CDR3 length equals 15 residues. CDR3 DNA: TGTGCCAGCAGCCCCAGGACAGGGGTAGGCACTGAAGCTTTCTTT. This sequence encodes CASSPRTGVGTEAFF.